These 22 T cell receptor beta chains originate from one sample sequenced in a study of T cells in Graves' hyperthyroidism and ophthalmopathy. TCR beta CDR3 regions were amplified from RNA. Initially, a first-round RT-PCR of the TCR CDR3 employed the HTBI primer set. Each CDR3 protein is one row after TCRdb ran MiXCR on the multiplex PCR reads. Of 500,000 to 650,000 distinct CDR3 sequences listed, approximately 17% are singletons. Sequenced sample: blood. The receptor set was obtained from a woman aged 18 to 35 with Graves' ophthalmopathy.

This clonotype was counted ten times or more. The V and J genes are TRBV28 and TRBJ1-5; D perhaps matches TRBD1 (6 bases). V was clipped by 5 bases and J by 2 bases, with 16 bases between them. CDR1 and CDR2 (germline): MDHEN, SYDVKM. The CDR3 runs to 16 residues. Here the CDR3 DNA reads TGTGCCAGCAGTCCACACAGGGTATCGGGCAATCAGCCCCAGCATTTT. The encoded protein is CASSPHRVSGNQPQHF.

There are many counts of this clonotype. The chain has TRBV7-9 and TRBJ1-4; 7 bases align to TRBD1. The J segment lost 6 bases and the V segment lost 3 bases, leaving 16 bases of the junction unmatched. The CDR3 sequence is 18 residues long. Per germline, CDR1 SEHNR and CDR2 FQNEAQ (reference sequence). DNA for the CDR3: TGTGCCAGCAGCTTCGAGGGACAGAGGTCGGGGCGGCATGAAAAACTGTTTTTT. This codes for CASSFEGQRSGRHEKLFF.

This clonotype was found many times. The CDR3 region has the DNA TGTGCCAGCGGCGCGGGACTAGCGTCCACAGATACGCAGTATTTT. Encoded protein: CASGAGLASTDTQYF. The V gene is TRBV5-6, the J gene TRBJ2-3; the match to TRBD2 covers 10 bases. Per the germline V gene, CDR1 is SGHDT and CDR2 is YYEEEE. The J segment lost 2 bases and the V segment lost 7 bases, leaving 7 bases of the junction unmatched. This CDR3 is 15 amino acids long.

The rearrangement uses TRBV13 and TRBJ2-5, with 8 bases aligning to TRBD1. This CDR3 is built from 21 residues. Trimming removed 1 base from V and 4 bases from J; junction bases left unmatched: 23. Germline values: CDR1 PRHDT, CDR2 FYEKMQ (reference sequence). This chain's CDR3 is CASSLVGEAANWDRRGETQYF. The CDR3 DNA is TGTGCCAGCAGCTTAGTGGGGGAGGCCGCCAACTGGGACAGGAGGGGAGAGACCCAGTACTTC.

The CDR3 protein is CSGVGLAGNPNEQFF. The CDR3 region has the DNA TGCAGCGGGGTAGGACTAGCGGGTAACCCCAATGAGCAGTTCTTC. The chain is built from TRBV29-1 and TRBJ2-1; 11 nucleotides match TRBD2. Unmatched junction bases numbered 11, after V lost 7 bases and J lost 6 bases. Germline CDR1 SQVTM, CDR2 ANQGSEA. The CDR3 spans 15 residues.

V gene TRBV11-2 combines with J gene TRBJ2-7; 13 bases match TRBD2. Trimming took 3 bases from V and 3 from J; bases not matched to a gene: 11. The CDR3 is 18 amino acids. From germline, CDR1 is SGHAT and CDR2 FQNNGV. The CDR3 loop is CASSFNTGTSGVIYEQYF. In nucleotides, the CDR3 is TGTGCCAGCAGCTTTAACACCGGGACTAGCGGGGTTATCTACGAGCAGTACTTC. The variable domain in full, completed from reference TRBV11-2 and TRBJ2-7, reads EAGVAQSPRYKIIEKRQSVAFWCNPISGHATLYWYQQILGQGPKLLIQFQNNGVVDDSQLPKDRFSAERLKGVDSTLKIQPAKLEDSAVYLCASSFNTGTSGVIYEQYFGPGTRLTVT.

This clonotype was counted many times. This chain links TRBV2 with TRBJ1-1; D is perhaps TRBD1 (5 bases). From germline, CDR1 is SNHLY and CDR2 FYNNEI. The V end lost 1 base, the J end lost 4 bases, and 13 bases lay between the germline ends. CDR3 length: 15 amino acids. This chain's CDR3 is CASSEEVLGVTEAFF. The DNA of the CDR3 is TGTGCCAGCAGTGAAGAGGTTTTAGGGGTCACTGAAGCTTTCTTT.

This clonotype was found many times. The chain couples TRBV7-2 to TRBJ2-7; D is ambiguous. Trimming took off 1 base at V and 7 bases at J, with 8 bases between the two ends. The germline gives CDR1 SGHTA, CDR2 FQGNSA. This CDR3 has 12 residues. The CDR3 region is CASSLGGWEQYF. CDR3 nucleotide sequence: TGTGCCAGCAGCTTAGGAGGTTGGGAGCAGTACTTC. Supplemented by reference TRBV7-2 and TRBJ2-7, the full variable domain reads GAGVSQSPSNKVTEKGKDVELRCDPISGHTALYWYRQSLGQGLEFLIYFQGNSAPDKSGLPSDRFSAERTGGSVSTLTIQRTQQEDSAVYLCASSLGGWEQYFGPGTRLTVT.

This clonotype was detected only a few times. This chain joins TRBV19 and TRBJ1-1; D may be TRBD1 (6 bases). The CDR3 has 13 residues. V was shortened by 0 bases and J by 4 bases, with 6 bases between the two germline ends. CDR1 and CDR2 (germline): LNHDA, SQIVND (reference sequence). CDR3 DNA: TGTGCCAGTAGTATAGAGGGGGCCACTGAAGCTTTCTTT. Protein product: CASSIEGATEAFF.

This clonotype occurred many times. The DNA for the CDR3 is TGCGCCACCAGGGAAGGACTAGCGGGAACCTACGAGCAGTACTTC. Its translation is CATREGLAGTYEQYF. The rearrangement links TRBV5-1 to TRBJ2-7, with 12 bases fitting TRBD2. Germline CDR1 and CDR2: SGHRS and YFSETQ. The CDR3 covers 15 residues. J gave up 2 bases and V 9 bases, and 9 bases lay outside the gene matches.

This clonotype showed up many times. The chain carries TRBV12-3 or TRBV12-4 and TRBJ1-5; tentative D call: TRBD1 (5 bases). Trimming shortened V by 6 bases and J by 4 bases, and 7 bases separated the two germline ends. There are 12 residues in the CDR3. The CDR3 region has the DNA TGTGCCAGCAGCAGGGAAAATCAGCCCCAGCATTTT. Translating it yields CASSRENQPQHF.

This rearrangement joins TRBV25-1 to TRBJ2-5; 8 nucleotides agree with TRBD1. There are 16 residues in the CDR3. Per the germline V gene, CDR1 is MGHDK and CDR2 is SYGVNS. J gave up 2 bases and V 5 bases, and 10 bases lay outside the gene matches. The CDR3 sequence: CASSLEGRGQQETQYF. CDR3 nucleotide sequence: TGTGCCAGCAGTCTCGAGGGCAGGGGGCAACAAGAGACCCAGTACTTC.

This chain links TRBV4-2 with TRBJ2-7; D unclear. Trimming pared 3 bases from V and 0 bases from J, leaving 6 bases between. There are 13 residues in the CDR3. From germline, CDR1 is LGHNA and CDR2 YNFKEQ. CDR3: CASSHPSSYEQYF. CDR3 sequence (DNA): TGTGCCAGCAGCCACCCAAGCTCCTACGAGCAGTACTTC.

This clonotype showed up just once. The rearrangement links TRBV28 to TRBJ1-5, with a possible D match to TRBD1 (6 bases). Germline V gene data show CDR1 as MDHEN and CDR2 as SYDVKM. The CDR3 is made up of 15 amino acids. Between the trimmed V and J ends, which lost 7 bases and 1 base, there was a span of 14 bases. CDR3 sequence reads: CASTLGGQSNQPQHF. The CDR3 DNA sequence: TGTGCCAGCACCCTAGGAGGACAGAGCAATCAGCCCCAGCATTTT.

This clonotype was counted many times. The chain couples TRBV6-1 to TRBJ2-7; 10 bases agree with TRBD2. The CDR3 contains 16 residues. V gave up 0 bases and J gave up 4 bases; unmatched junction bases: 6. Germline V gene lookup returns CDR1 MNHNS and CDR2 SASEGT. The DNA for the CDR3 is TGTGCCAGCAGTGAAGCGGCAGCGGGGGGGGTATACGAGCAGTACTTC. Encoded protein: CASSEAAAGGVYEQYF.

This clonotype was seen a few times. The chain is built from TRBV15 and TRBJ1-3; 7 bases agree with TRBD1. V shed 6 bases, J shed 2 bases, and the junction held 1 base outside the gene matches. The CDR3 loop spans 13 amino acids. Germline loops: CDR1 LNHNV, CDR2 YYDKDF (reference sequence). CDR3 region: CATRQGAGNTIYF. The DNA of the CDR3 is TGTGCCACCAGGCAGGGGGCTGGAAACACCATATATTTT.

The chain employs TRBV4-3 and TRBJ2-4; 8 positions match TRBD2. This CDR3 contains 16 residues. Germline lookup yields CDR1 LGHNA and CDR2 YSLEER. The V and J ends lost 1 base and 5 bases, in that order; junction bases with no gene match: 7. The CDR3 reads CASSQVLAGLENIQYF. Written as DNA, the CDR3 is TGCGCCAGCAGCCAAGTATTAGCGGGACTAGAAAACATTCAGTACTTC.

This clonotype has a count of ten or more. The chain couples TRBV6-1 to TRBJ1-1; 7 nucleotides line up with TRBD1. V was pared by 2 bases and J by 4 bases, with 7 bases of the junction left unmatched. There are 15 residues in the CDR3. Germline-derived CDR1 and CDR2 are MNHNS and SASEGT. The DNA for the CDR3 is TGTGCCAGCAGTGAAAGGAGACAGGGAAGCACTGAAGCTTTCTTT. Translation: CASSERRQGSTEAFF.

This clonotype was counted many times. The chain uses TRBV28 and TRBJ2-7; D possibly matches TRBD1 or TRBD2 (5 bases each). Germline assignment: CDR1 MDHEN and CDR2 SYDVKM. The V end was cut by 2 bases, the J end by 6 bases, with 17 bases between. The CDR3 sequence is 15 residues long. In nucleotides, the CDR3 is TGTGCCAGCAGTTTAACCGGGACCCTCCCGGGCGAGCAGTACTTC. Its protein product is CASSLTGTLPGEQYF.

V is TRBV25-1 and J is TRBJ2-2, with D possibly TRBD1 on 6 matching bases. This CDR3 is 18 amino acids long. V was pared by 1 base and J by 0 bases, with 15 bases between. Per germline, CDR1 MGHDK and CDR2 SYGVNS. CDR3: CASSELLTGTPNTGELFF. In DNA, the CDR3 is TGTGCCAGCAGTGAATTGCTTACCGGGACACCGAACACCGGGGAGCTGTTTTTT.

This clonotype was found many times. The chain combines TRBV2 with TRBJ1-1; D not resolved. Germline V CDR1 and CDR2: SNHLY, FYNNEI. There are 13 residues in the CDR3. V was shortened by 3 bases and J by 0 bases, with 5 bases between the two germline ends. CDR3 amino acids: CASSEAMNTEAFF. As DNA, the CDR3 is TGTGCCAGCAGTGAGGCCATGAACACTGAAGCTTTCTTT.

This clonotype was counted ten times or more. The V call is TRBV11-1, the J call TRBJ2-1, with 8 bases that match TRBD2. Looked up from germline, CDR1 is SGHAT and CDR2 is FQDESV (reference sequence). The CDR3 length is 20 residues. V was pared by 1 base and J by 8 bases, with 22 bases of the junction left unmatched. The CDR3 region has the DNA TGTGCCAGCAGCTTAGTTACGGTCGGAGGCGCGGGGGGTTTTATGGATGAGCAGTTCTTC. This sequence encodes CASSLVTVGGAGGFMDEQFF.